These T cell receptor beta chains were read from a single sample in a study of blood T cell repertoires in COVID-19. The data were produced by immunoSEQ multiplex PCR, yet TCRdb's version contains in-frame clones alone and is incomplete. Found here are 300,000 to 450,000 clones, more than 75% of them singletons; the top ten hold more than 0.8%. Sequenced sample: PBMCs or T cells enriched from blood (not recorded which). The receptors were sampled from a woman aged 25-40 years who had recovered from COVID-19. Each CDR3 is given with its conserved first and last residue. The order of the fields is clone size, D gene, V gene, J gene, CDR3 DNA, CDR3 protein. The D gene is left open where the match is weak. Clone size is not always given. Where it is, it says once, few, many or a class for expanded clones.

size: .; D: .; V: TRBV24-1; J: TRBJ1-2; DNA: TGTGCCACCAGTGACGCCGGAGGGAACTATGGCTACACCTTC; CDR3: CATSDAGGNYGYTF
size: once; D: .; V: TRBV19; J: TRBJ1-6; DNA: TGTGCCAGTACAGACAGTTATAATTCACCCCTCCACTTT; CDR3: CASTDSYNSPLHF
size: .; D: TRBD1; V: TRBV5-5; J: TRBJ1-2; DNA: TGTGCCAGCAGCTCCGGACAGGCTGGGGCCTATGGCTACACCTTC; CDR3: CASSSGQAGAYGYTF
size: .; D: TRBD2; V: TRBV5-1; J: TRBJ2-1; DNA: TGCGCCAGCAGCTTGTCAGCGGGGGGCCGGTTGAATGAGCAGTTCTTC; CDR3: CASSLSAGGRLNEQFF
size: .; D: .; V: TRBV19; J: TRBJ1-1; DNA: TGTGCCAGTAGTGCCCTTCAGGGGTTGCCTGAAGCTTTCTTT; CDR3: CASSALQGLPEAFF
size: .; D: .; V: TRBV29-1; J: TRBJ1-1; DNA: TGCAGCGTTGATGGCAGGGTGAACACTGAAGCTTTCTTT; CDR3: CSVDGRVNTEAFF
size: once; D: TRBD1; V: TRBV3-1/TRBV3-2; J: TRBJ1-2; DNA: TGTGCCAGCAAAGACCTCAGGGACAGGGATGGCTACACCTTC; CDR3: CASKDLRDRDGYTF
size: .; D: TRBD1; V: TRBV18; J: TRBJ2-7; DNA: TGTGCCAGCTCCGGGGGCGGACAGGGGGTGACCGAGCAGTACTTC; CDR3: CASSGGGQGVTEQYF
size: once; D: TRBD1; V: TRBV28; J: TRBJ1-2; DNA: TGTGCCAGCAGTTTCGGGGACAGGGTACACTATGGCTACACCTTC; CDR3: CASSFGDRVHYGYTF
size: .; D: .; V: TRBV28; J: TRBJ1-3; DNA: TGTGCCAGCAGTCCGACCGACAGGCCTGGAAACACCATATATTTT; CDR3: CASSPTDRPGNTIYF
size: .; D: .; V: TRBV4-1; J: TRBJ2-7; DNA: TGCGCCAGCAGCCAACCGACAGGCGGGAGCTCCTACGAGCAGTACTTC; CDR3: CASSQPTGGSSYEQYF
size: .; D: TRBD2; V: TRBV5-6; J: TRBJ2-7; DNA: TGTGCCAGCAGCTTCTTTAACCCTTCTAGCGGGGGACGAGACGAGCAGTACTTC; CDR3: CASSFFNPSSGGRDEQYF
size: .; D: .; V: TRBV29-1; J: TRBJ1-2; DNA: TGCAGCGTTGATTTCGGTGGCTACACCTTC; CDR3: CSVDFGGYTF
size: .; D: TRBD1; V: TRBV15; J: TRBJ1-5; DNA: TGTGCCACCAGCAGAGATCTTGGACAGGCTTCCAATCAGCCCCAGCATTTT; CDR3: CATSRDLGQASNQPQHF
size: once; D: .; V: TRBV28; J: TRBJ1-5; DNA: TGTGCCAGCAGTTTCCAGCGGGACTCCCGTGGGGGGGATCGGCCCCAGCATTTT; CDR3: CASSFQRDSRGGDRPQHF
size: .; D: .; V: TRBV2; J: TRBJ2-1; DNA: TGTGCCAGCAGTGAAAGTCCTAACAATGAGCAGTTCTTC; CDR3: CASSESPNNEQFF
size: .; D: .; V: TRBV28; J: TRBJ2-6; DNA: TGTGCCAGCACGCGTCCGGCAGGGCTCGGGGCCAACGTCCTGACTTTC; CDR3: CASTRPAGLGANVLTF
size: .; D: .; V: TRBV5-1; J: TRBJ1-5; DNA: TGCGCCAGCAGCTTGGCGTCAGCGGGCAATCAGCCCCAGCATTTT; CDR3: CASSLASAGNQPQHF
size: .; D: .; V: TRBV28; J: TRBJ1-2; DNA: TGTGCCAGCAGTGGCAGGGTATCCTATGGCTACACCTTC; CDR3: CASSGRVSYGYTF
size: .; D: .; V: TRBV7-9; J: TRBJ1-4; DNA: TGTGCCAGCAGCCTCTCAACCGGGGTACGCGGTGAAAAACTGTTTTTT; CDR3: CASSLSTGVRGEKLFF
size: .; D: .; V: TRBV29-1; J: TRBJ1-4; DNA: TGCAGCGCGTGGGGCGGCGGGGCAGTTGAAAAACTGTTTTTT; CDR3: CSAWGGGAVEKLFF
size: .; D: .; V: TRBV5-1; J: TRBJ1-1; DNA: TGCGCCAGCAGCACAGGTGGGGGGGACAACACTGAAGCTTTCTTT; CDR3: CASSTGGGDNTEAFF
size: .; D: TRBD1; V: TRBV2; J: TRBJ1-1; DNA: TGTGCCAGCAGGACAGGGTTGAGCACTGAAGCTTTCTTT; CDR3: CASRTGLSTEAFF
size: .; D: .; V: TRBV2; J: TRBJ2-7; DNA: TGTGCCAGCAGTGAACAGAGCAGGGAGGCCTACGAGCAGTACTTC; CDR3: CASSEQSREAYEQYF
size: .; D: .; V: TRBV5-6; J: TRBJ1-3; DNA: TGTGCCAGCAGCTATAGGGGGGGCTACTCTGGAAACACCATATATTTT; CDR3: CASSYRGGYSGNTIYF
size: few; D: .; V: TRBV30; J: TRBJ1-2; DNA: TGTGCCTGGAGGGTGCAGTTTGAGGGTGGCTACACCTTC; CDR3: CAWRVQFEGGYTF
size: .; D: .; V: TRBV4-3; J: TRBJ1-2; DNA: TGCGCCAGCAGCCAAGAGGCCCGGGGGGGCTATGGCTACACCTTC; CDR3: CASSQEARGGYGYTF
size: .; D: .; V: TRBV12-3/TRBV12-4; J: TRBJ1-6; DNA: TGTGCCAGCAGAGGGGGACGGGTTTCACCCCTCCACTTT; CDR3: CASRGGRVSPLHF
size: .; D: .; V: TRBV4-3; J: TRBJ2-2; DNA: TGCGCCAGCAGCCAAGTTACCAGGGGGGCCGGGGAGCTGTTTTTT; CDR3: CASSQVTRGAGELFF
size: .; D: .; V: TRBV5-1; J: TRBJ1-4; DNA: TGCGCCAGCAGCCCCGAGGGGGGGTCTAATGAAAAACTGTTTTTT; CDR3: CASSPEGGSNEKLFF
size: .; D: .; V: TRBV9; J: TRBJ1-3; DNA: TGTGCCAGCAGCGTAGCCAGGGAACCTGGAAACACCATATATTTT; CDR3: CASSVAREPGNTIYF
size: .; D: .; V: TRBV5-1; J: TRBJ1-1; DNA: TGCGCCAGCAGCCCGAGCGTGAACACTGAAGCTTTCTTT; CDR3: CASSPSVNTEAFF
size: .; D: TRBD1; V: TRBV6-4; J: TRBJ2-1; DNA: TGTGCCAGCAGTGTCTCGCCGCCGGGACAGGGAGGGGATGAGCAGTTCTTC; CDR3: CASSVSPPGQGGDEQFF
size: few; D: .; V: TRBV19; J: TRBJ1-5; DNA: TGTGCCAGTAGTATAGCAGGGCCCCAGCCCCAGCATTTT; CDR3: CASSIAGPQPQHF
size: .; D: TRBD2; V: TRBV19; J: TRBJ2-3; DNA: TGTGCCAGTAGTACCGCGGGGAGGGGCACCACAGATACGCAGTATTTT; CDR3: CASSTAGRGTTDTQYF
size: .; D: .; V: TRBV6-5; J: TRBJ2-3; DNA: TGTGCCGGATCTGACACGTACGATCCCACAGATACGCAGTATTTT; CDR3: CAGSDTYDPTDTQYF
size: .; D: TRBD1; V: TRBV4-3; J: TRBJ2-7; DNA: TGCGCCAGCAGCCAGGAGACAGGGGGCTACGAGCAGTACTTC; CDR3: CASSQETGGYEQYF
size: .; D: TRBD2; V: TRBV18; J: TRBJ2-3; DNA: TGTGCCAGCTCACGGTGGGGACTAGCGGGGGCCACAGATACGCAGTATTTT; CDR3: CASSRWGLAGATDTQYF
size: .; D: TRBD1; V: TRBV9; J: TRBJ1-1; DNA: TGTGCCAGCAGCGCCCCAACAGGGGGGAACACTGAAGCTTTCTTT; CDR3: CASSAPTGGNTEAFF
size: once; D: .; V: TRBV2; J: TRBJ1-6; DNA: TGTGCCAGCACGAGGGAGAACTCCTATAATTCACCCCTCCACTTT; CDR3: CASTRENSYNSPLHF
size: .; D: .; V: TRBV30; J: TRBJ1-6; DNA: TGTGCCTGCTCTAATAACTCTAATTCACCCCTCCACTTT; CDR3: CACSNNSNSPLHF
size: .; D: .; V: TRBV29-1; J: TRBJ1-2; DNA: TGCAGCGTTGAAGTGGACAGTATCTATGGCTACACCTTC; CDR3: CSVEVDSIYGYTF
size: .; D: .; V: TRBV28; J: TRBJ2-1; DNA: TGTGCCAGCAGTTTACGGGGAAATGAGCAGTTCTTC; CDR3: CASSLRGNEQFF
size: .; D: TRBD1; V: TRBV28; J: TRBJ1-1; DNA: TGTGCCAGCAGTCCCGACAGGGGGCCATCCGGGAACACTGAAGCTTTCTTT; CDR3: CASSPDRGPSGNTEAFF
size: .; D: TRBD1; V: TRBV7-8; J: TRBJ1-1; DNA: TGTGCCAGCACCATATCACAGGGGGCGGCGAACACTGAAGCTTTCTTT; CDR3: CASTISQGAANTEAFF
size: once; D: .; V: TRBV30; J: TRBJ1-2; DNA: TGTGCCTGGACCCTGACTGGGAGCTATGGCTACACCTTC; CDR3: CAWTLTGSYGYTF
size: .; D: TRBD1; V: TRBV7-6; J: TRBJ1-1; DNA: TGTGCCAGCAGCCTGGGGGCAGGGGGATCGAACACTGAAGCTTTCTTT; CDR3: CASSLGAGGSNTEAFF
size: .; D: .; V: TRBV10-3; J: TRBJ1-4; DNA: TGTGCCATCAGTGAGGGACAGCCTTCTGAAAAACTGTTTTTT; CDR3: CAISEGQPSEKLFF
size: .; D: .; V: TRBV28; J: TRBJ1-2; DNA: TGTGCCAGCAGGCCGTCCCTTTTAGTTCAAGGCTACACCTTC; CDR3: CASRPSLLVQGYTF
size: .; D: .; V: TRBV2; J: TRBJ1-2; DNA: TGTGCCAGCAGAGAAAACAGGGAGATTGGCTATGGCTACACCTTC; CDR3: CASRENREIGYGYTF
size: few; D: .; V: TRBV2; J: TRBJ1-2; DNA: TGTGCCAGCAGTTCCGACAGAGACTATGGCTACACCTTC; CDR3: CASSSDRDYGYTF
size: .; D: .; V: TRBV9; J: TRBJ1-3; DNA: TGTGCCAGCAGCGTAGCAGGGGCTACTGGAAACACCATATATTTT; CDR3: CASSVAGATGNTIYF
size: .; D: TRBD1; V: TRBV3-1/TRBV3-2; J: TRBJ2-7; DNA: TGTGCCAGCAGCCCCGGGACAGGGGACGAGCAGTACTTC; CDR3: CASSPGTGDEQYF
size: .; D: .; V: TRBV5-1; J: TRBJ1-2; DNA: TGCGCCAGCAGCAGCCAAGGGGATGGCTACACCTTC; CDR3: CASSSQGDGYTF
size: .; D: .; V: TRBV30; J: TRBJ1-2; DNA: TGTGCCTGGACCGGTGGATTACCCCGGGTTACTAACTATGGCTACACCTTC; CDR3: CAWTGGLPRVTNYGYTF